A selection of T cell receptor beta chains follows, all from one sample in a study of identical twins. Each CDR3 protein is one row after TCRdb ran MiXCR on the 5' RACE reads. The sample records around 370,000 distinct CDR3 sequences, roughly 9% being singletons. Sequenced: naive T cells sorted from blood. Every receptor here comes from a woman aged 45 to 65 in good health. Both conserved end residues are part of each CDR3. The D gene is left open where the match is weak. Not all rows give a size; the values are once, few, many and, for expanded clones, a class.

few TRBJ2-2 - TRBV2 TGTGCCAGCAGTGAACCCCCGCCTAACAGGGTTTCCGGGGAGCTGTTTTTT CASSEPPPNRVSGELFF
few TRBJ2-5 TRBD2 TRBV20-1 TGCAGTGCTACCCTGGCTAGCGGGGTCAGTCAAGAGACCCAGTACTTC CSATLASGVSQETQYF
- TRBJ1-1 - TRBV29-1 TGCAGCGTCCCGCCGAGCAGGCCGAACACTGAAGCTTTCTTT CSVPPSRPNTEAFF
- TRBJ2-7 TRBD2 TRBV2 TGTGCCAGCACCTCTAGCGGCTACGAGCAGTACTTC CASTSSGYEQYF
few TRBJ2-1 - TRBV12-3/TRBV12-4 TGTGCCAGCAGTTACAGGGGCCCCGTTAGGGGGGACAATGAGCAGTTCTTC CASSYRGPVRGDNEQFF
- TRBJ2-1 - TRBV20-1 TGCAGCGCCTATAGCGGAGTTTACAATGAGCAGTTCTTC CSAYSGVYNEQFF
many TRBJ2-3 TRBD2 TRBV24-1 TGTGCCACCAGTCCAAGCGGGAGGGCGGAAGATACGCAGTATTTT CATSPSGRAEDTQYF
few TRBJ2-7 TRBD2 TRBV29-1 TGCAGCGTTGAGCTACTAGCGGGCCCCTACGAGCAGTACTTC CSVELLAGPYEQYF
few TRBJ2-1 TRBD1 TRBV7-6 TGTGCCAGCAGCCTCCCGGGACAGGGGGCCGGTGAGCAGTTCTTC CASSLPGQGAGEQFF
many TRBJ2-1 TRBD2 TRBV7-2 TGTGCCAGCAGCTTAGCCGGGACTAGCGTTTACAATGAGCAGTTCTTC CASSLAGTSVYNEQFF
many TRBJ1-5 - TRBV28 TGTGCCAGCAGTTTATTCTCAGGGACGGGCAATCAGCCCCAGCATTTT CASSLFSGTGNQPQHF
many TRBJ2-5 - TRBV15 TGTGCCACCAGCAGAGCGACTTTTAAAGAGACCCAGTACTTC CATSRATFKETQYF
- TRBJ2-1 - TRBV11-1 TGTGCCAGCAGTGGGTCACTCCATGAGCAGTTCTTC CASSGSLHEQFF
few TRBJ2-7 TRBD1 TRBV10-2 TGCGCCAGCACTCGGACAGGGGGGACCTGGGAGCAGTACTTC CASTRTGGTWEQYF
- TRBJ2-3 - TRBV3-1 TGTGCCAGCAGCCAACTGGGATCTAGCGTGATGACAGATACGCAGTATTTT CASSQLGSSVMTDTQYF
many TRBJ1-4 - TRBV20-1 TGCAGTGCTAGAGATAGGGGGTTTTCTAATGAAAAACTGTTTTTT CSARDRGFSNEKLFF
- TRBJ2-5 TRBD1 TRBV5-8 TGTGCCAGCAGCTGGACAGGGGGCGCGGGAGAGACCCAGTACTTC CASSWTGGAGETQYF
few TRBJ1-5 TRBD1 TRBV24-1 TGTGCCACCAGTGATTATACAGGGGGTGCCAATCAGCCCCAGCATTTT CATSDYTGGANQPQHF
- TRBJ2-5 - TRBV12-3/TRBV12-4 TGTGCCAGCAGACCTGTTTGGGGAGAGACCCAGTACTTC CASRPVWGETQYF
few TRBJ2-1 - TRBV27 TGTGCCAGCAACCGTTTGAGCTCCTACAATGAGCAGTTCTTC CASNRLSSYNEQFF
few TRBJ2-1 - TRBV7-2 TGTGCCAGCAGCGCGACCGGGCCCTCCTACAATGAGCAGTTCTTC CASSATGPSYNEQFF
few TRBJ2-3 - TRBV2 TGTGCCAGCAGTGAGGGTTTGCGGGAAGATACGCAGTATTTT CASSEGLREDTQYF
few TRBJ2-5 TRBD1 TRBV24-1 TGTGCCACCAGTGCTCCAAGACAGGGCGGAGACCAAGAGACCCAGTACTTC CATSAPRQGGDQETQYF
many TRBJ2-7 - TRBV5-1 TGCGCCAGCAGCTTGGACGGGACGAGCTACGAGCAGTACTTC CASSLDGTSYEQYF
few TRBJ2-2 TRBD2 TRBV10-3 TGTGCCATCAGTAAGACTAGCGACACCGGGGAGCTGTTTTTT CAISKTSDTGELFF
many TRBJ2-5 - TRBV11-2 TGTGCCAGCAGCTTACAGGGTTCCCAAGAGACCCAGTACTTC CASSLQGSQETQYF
- TRBJ2-1 - TRBV4-2 TGTGCCAGCAGCCAAGGGAGCGTTGGGAGGTCCTACAATGAGCAGTTCTTC CASSQGSVGRSYNEQFF
- TRBJ1-5 - TRBV9 TGTGCCAGCAGCGTAGCGAGCAATCAGCCCCAGCATTTT CASSVASNQPQHF
few TRBJ1-3 - TRBV6-5 TGTGCCAGCAGTTACGGGTCGGAGGACACCATATATTTT CASSYGSEDTIYF
few TRBJ2-6 - TRBV29-1 TGCAGCGTTCTAGGCACGTCTACTGGGGCCAACGTCCTGACTTTC CSVLGTSTGANVLTF
many TRBJ2-6 - TRBV4-1 TGCGCCAGCAGCCAAGACATCGGGATAGTATATGGGGCCAACGTCCTGACTTTC CASSQDIGIVYGANVLTF
many TRBJ2-4 - TRBV5-1 TGCGCCAGCAGCTTGGCCCCTGAAATGCACATTCAGTACTTC CASSLAPEMHIQYF
many TRBJ2-3 TRBD2 TRBV10-3 TGTGCCATCAGTGATGGGGGACTAGCGAGAGATACGCAGTATTTT CAISDGGLARDTQYF
many TRBJ1-1 - TRBV20-1 TGCAGTGCCTATAGGGGAGGGGGCACTGAAGCTTTCTTT CSAYRGGGTEAFF
- TRBJ1-6 - TRBV19 TGTGCCAGTAGTAACCGTCGGAATTCACCCCTCCACTTT CASSNRRNSPLHF
- TRBJ2-7 - TRBV7-2 TGTGCCAGCAGCTTAACCCCACAGGTGTTGTACGAGCAGTACTTC CASSLTPQVLYEQYF
many TRBJ2-7 - TRBV10-3 TGTGCCATCGGAATTGGGACTCTCCCCTACGAGCAGTACTTC CAIGIGTLPYEQYF
few TRBJ2-5 TRBD1 TRBV12-3/TRBV12-4 TGTGCCAGCAACTCGGGAGTCGGACAGGGGGGAGATAGCCAGTACTTC CASNSGVGQGGDSQYF
few TRBJ2-7 - TRBV19 TGTGCCAGTAGTATAGATCCCGTCTGGGGCGAGCAGTACTTC CASSIDPVWGEQYF
few TRBJ2-3 - TRBV20-1 TGCAGTGCTAGAGCCTCGGGACACTTCACAGATACGCAGTATTTT CSARASGHFTDTQYF
- TRBJ2-6 - TRBV7-8 TGTGCCAGCAAGAGGGTTGGTGGGGCCAACGTCCTGACTTTC CASKRVGGANVLTF
many TRBJ2-1 - TRBV12-3/TRBV12-4 TGTGCCAGCACTAATTTAGCGGCAGGTGAGGATGAGCAGTTCTTC CASTNLAAGEDEQFF
few TRBJ1-1 - TRBV29-1 TGCAGCGTTGAATCGTCAGGGGTAGGGAACACTGAAGCTTTCTTT CSVESSGVGNTEAFF
- TRBJ2-3 TRBD1 TRBV6-1 TGTGCCACAGGCCGGGACAGGAGGACAGATACGCAGTATTTT CATGRDRRTDTQYF
few TRBJ1-5 TRBD1 TRBV6-2/TRBV6-3 TGTGCCAGCAGGGGGGACAGGGGGCGGCAGCCCCAGCATTTT CASRGDRGRQPQHF
few TRBJ1-1 - TRBV20-1 TGCAGTGCTAGCTCCGGTAGGAACACTGAAGCTTTCTTT CSASSGRNTEAFF
few TRBJ2-2 TRBD2 TRBV5-5 TGTGCCAGCAGCATCCGTAGCGGGATGGGCACCGGGGAGCTGTTTTTT CASSIRSGMGTGELFF
many TRBJ2-2 TRBD2 TRBV6-5 TGTGCCAGCAGTCAAGTAGCGGGAATCTCCGGGGAGCTGTTTTTT CASSQVAGISGELFF
many TRBJ1-2 - TRBV6-5 TGTGCCAGCAGTTACAGGGGCGCAGGGTCGGTTGGCTACACCTTC CASSYRGAGSVGYTF
few TRBJ1-5 TRBD1 TRBV30 TGTGCCTGGAGTGTAGGACAGGGACATCAGCCCCAGCATTTT CAWSVGQGHQPQHF
- TRBJ2-1 - TRBV13 TGTGCCAGCAGCTTACAGGGTATCAATGAGCAGTTCTTC CASSLQGINEQFF
few TRBJ1-6 - TRBV6-2/TRBV6-3 TGTGCCAGCAGTTACACTGGCAATTCACCCCTCCACTTT CASSYTGNSPLHF
few TRBJ2-5 - TRBV20-1 TGCAGTGCCGGCCCGCCTAGCGACCAAGAGACCCAGTACTTC CSAGPPSDQETQYF
few TRBJ2-2 TRBD2 TRBV9 TGTGCCAGCAGCATCCGGACTAGCGGGAGCCTTAACACCGGGGAGCTGTTTTTT CASSIRTSGSLNTGELFF
many TRBJ2-1 TRBD1 TRBV29-1 TGCAGCGAGATGACAGGGTCCAATGAGCAGTTCTTC CSEMTGSNEQFF
few TRBJ1-2 - TRBV24-1 TGTGCCACCAGTGATGCAGGGTCCTATGGCTACACCTTC CATSDAGSYGYTF
many TRBJ2-7 TRBD1 TRBV12-3/TRBV12-4 TGTGCCAGCAGTTTACGGGACAGGGGAGGCGAGCAGTACTTC CASSLRDRGGEQYF
few TRBJ2-3 - TRBV29-1 TGCAGCACTGGAGCGGGTAGCACAGATACGCAGTATTTT CSTGAGSTDTQYF
few TRBJ1-1 - TRBV7-9 TGTGCCAGCAGCTTAATAAGGTCGACAGAAAACACTGAAGCTTTCTTT CASSLIRSTENTEAFF